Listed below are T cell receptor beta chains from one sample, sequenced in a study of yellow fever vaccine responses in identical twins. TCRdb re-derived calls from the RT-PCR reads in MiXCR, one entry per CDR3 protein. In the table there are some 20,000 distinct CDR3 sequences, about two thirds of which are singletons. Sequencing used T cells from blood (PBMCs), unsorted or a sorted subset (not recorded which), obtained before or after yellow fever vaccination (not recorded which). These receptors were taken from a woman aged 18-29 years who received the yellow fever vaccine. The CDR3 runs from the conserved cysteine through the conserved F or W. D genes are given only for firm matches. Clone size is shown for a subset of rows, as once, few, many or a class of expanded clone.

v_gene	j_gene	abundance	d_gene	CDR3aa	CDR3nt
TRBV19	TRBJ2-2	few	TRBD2	CASSTGLSTGELFF	TGTGCCAGTAGTACGGGACTATCGACCGGGGAGCTGTTTTTT
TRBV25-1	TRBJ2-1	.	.	CASSVNNEQFF	TGTGCCAGCAGTGTGAACAATGAGCAGTTCTTC
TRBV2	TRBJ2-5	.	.	CASRSGIQETQYF	TGTGCCAGCAGATCCGGGATACAAGAGACCCAGTACTTC
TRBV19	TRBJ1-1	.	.	CASSIDKGKISEAFF	TGTGCCAGTAGTATTGATAAGGGGAAAATTTCTGAAGCTTTCTTT
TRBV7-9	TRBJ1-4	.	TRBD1	CASSMDRNEKLFF	TGTGCCAGCAGCATGGACAGGAATGAAAAACTGTTTTTT
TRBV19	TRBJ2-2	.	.	CASSIQGTGELFF	TGTGCCAGTAGTATCCAGGGTACCGGGGAGCTGTTTTTT
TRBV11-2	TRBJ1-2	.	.	CASSLELWGGGYTF	TGTGCCAGCAGCTTAGAACTCTGGGGAGGTGGCTACACCTTC
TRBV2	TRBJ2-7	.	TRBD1	CASRPGTGDYEQYF	TGTGCCAGCAGACCCGGGACAGGGGACTACGAGCAGTACTTC
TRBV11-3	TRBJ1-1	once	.	CASSDLVRGTEAFF	TGTGCCAGCAGCGACCTGGTGAGGGGGACTGAAGCTTTCTTT
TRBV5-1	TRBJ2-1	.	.	CASSTTVESGEQFF	TGCGCCAGCAGCACAACCGTGGAGAGCGGTGAGCAGTTCTTC
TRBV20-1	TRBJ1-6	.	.	CSARATDVGHNSPLHF	TGCAGTGCTAGAGCCACGGACGTAGGCCATAATTCACCCCTCCACTTT
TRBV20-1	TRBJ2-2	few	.	CSAGTSTGELFF	TGCAGTGCGGGGACAAGCACCGGGGAGCTGTTTTTT
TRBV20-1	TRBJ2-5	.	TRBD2	CSALGGGLAGARETQYF	TGCAGTGCTTTGGGCGGAGGACTAGCGGGAGCCAGAGAGACCCAGTACTTC
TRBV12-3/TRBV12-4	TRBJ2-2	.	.	CASSLMGYTGELFF	TGTGCCAGCAGTTTAATGGGGTACACCGGGGAGCTGTTTTTT
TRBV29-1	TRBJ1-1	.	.	CSVERGGNTEAFF	TGCAGCGTTGAGAGGGGAGGAAACACTGAAGCTTTCTTT
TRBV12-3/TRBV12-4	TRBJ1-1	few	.	CASRPYQNTEAFF	TGTGCCAGCAGGCCCTATCAGAACACTGAAGCTTTCTTT
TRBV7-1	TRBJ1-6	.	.	CASSPGRANSPLHF	TGTGCCAGCAGCCCTGGGCGCGCTAATTCACCCCTCCACTTT
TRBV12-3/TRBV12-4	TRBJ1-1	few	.	CASSIPTGNTEAFF	TGTGCCAGCAGTATCCCAACAGGGAACACTGAAGCTTTCTTT
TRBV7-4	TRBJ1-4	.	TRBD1	CASSTGTGVKKLFF	TGTGCCAGCAGCACCGGGACAGGGGTGAAAAAACTGTTTTTT
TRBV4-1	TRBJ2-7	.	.	CASSQGPTGPFYEQYF	TGCGCCAGCAGCCAAGGGCCGACAGGTCCCTTTTACGAGCAGTACTTC